This T cell receptor beta chain was captured by sequencing in a study of shared clonotypes between healthy human individuals. The CDR3 covers 17 residues. Germline assignment: CDR1 SSHAT and CDR2 FNYEAQ (reference sequence). Study-wide results and limits: Clonotypes that were shared across four donors made up around 5% of naive CD4 clonotypes. Estimated richness values were generally larger in naive subsets than in memory subsets. Among non-shared clonotypes, generation probabilities were lower than among those shared by all four donors.

The data were produced by immunoSEQ multiplex PCR, yet TCRdb's version contains in-frame clones alone and is incomplete. The sample contains approximately 2.5 million clones, around nine tenths of which appear only once. Turning to this clone: What it binds is not known. A junction boundary mismatches the germline segment, possibly from a read error.

Healthy HIV-negative adults without recent acute infections or vaccinations served as donors. The chain employs TRBV7-7 and TRBJ2-2; no clear D gene. This sequence originates from a man aged 18 to 35 in good health. Sequencing used naive CD4+ T cells sorted from blood. Specified subset: CD45RA+ positively selected. The CDR3 sequence: CASSHLGPPKYTGELFF. The DNA for the CDR3 is TGTGCTAGCAGCCATCTAGGACCCCCCAAATACACCGGGGAGCTGTTTTTT. Combining the CDR3 with reference TRBV7-7 and TRBJ2-2 gives the whole variable domain GAGVSQSPRYKVTKRGQDVTLRCDPISSHATLYWYQQALGQGPEFLTYFNYEAQPDKSGLPSDRFSAERPEGSISTLTIQRTEQRDSAMYRCASSHLGPPKYTGELFFGEGSRLTVL.